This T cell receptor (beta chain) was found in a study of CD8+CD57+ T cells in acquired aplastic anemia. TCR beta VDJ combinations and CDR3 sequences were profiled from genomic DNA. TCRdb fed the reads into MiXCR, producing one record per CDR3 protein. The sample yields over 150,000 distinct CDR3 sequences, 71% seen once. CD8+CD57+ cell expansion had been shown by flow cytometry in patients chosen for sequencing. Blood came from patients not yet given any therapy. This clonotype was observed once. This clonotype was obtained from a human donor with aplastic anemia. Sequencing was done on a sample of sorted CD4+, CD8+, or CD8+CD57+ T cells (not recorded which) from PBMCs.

The CDR3 sequence is CASSLAIRSGANVLTF. The CDR3 region has the DNA TGCGCCAGCAGCTTGGCCATAAGGTCTGGGGCCAACGTCCTGACTTTC. The chain links TRBV5-1 to TRBJ2-6; D not certain. The CDR3 consists of 16 residues. Trimming took 0 bases from V and 1 from J, leaving 8 bases between them. The germline CDR1 and CDR2 sequences are SGHRS and YFSETQ.